The 3 T cell receptor beta chains presented below share a single source sample, sequenced in a study of human T cells and chemical hapten exposure. Time point given: patch test 1, 2 weeks after DPC sensitization. Treatment indicated: therapeutic diphenylcyclopropenone sensitization with weekly scalp DPC. TCRdb re-derived calls from the RACE reads in MiXCR, one entry per CDR3 protein. The sample carries some 49,000 distinct CDR3 sequences, about a tenth recorded once. The material was whole blood, obtained in connection with sensitization to the hapten diphenylcyclopropenone (DPC). These receptors were obtained from a woman between 45 and 60 years old with alopecia areata. Some clones in this sample may be carry-over from other donors' samples.

This clonotype was seen many times. The chain combines TRBV19 with TRBJ2-1; D not resolved. The V end lost 5 bases, the J end lost 4 bases, and 21 bases lay between the germline ends. This CDR3 comprises 17 residues. The germline V gene encodes CDR1 LNHDA and CDR2 SQIVND (reference sequence). The CDR3 bases are TGTGCCAGTAGTCCTGTTGGGGTGCAGGCCGGATACAATGAGCAGTTCTTC. Amino acid sequence: CASSPVGVQAGYNEQFF.

This chain uses TRBV28 with TRBJ2-3; D ambiguous. Germline CDR1 is MDHEN and CDR2 is SYDVKM. Deletions cut 3 bases from V and 8 bases from J, with 12 bases between. CDR3 length: 13 amino acids. CDR3 sequence reads: CASSFPSPGTQYF. The CDR3 region has the DNA TGTGCCAGCAGTTTTCCATCCCCGGGTACGCAGTATTTT.

The chain is built from TRBV4-3 and TRBJ2-2, with TRBD2 matching over 13 bases. The CDR3 loop spans 18 amino acids. J gave up 6 bases and V 1 base, and 8 bases lay outside the gene matches. Germline lookup yields CDR1 LGHNA and CDR2 YSLEER. This chain's CDR3 is CASSQVGLAGVGSGELFF. As DNA, the CDR3 is TGCGCCAGCAGCCAAGTCGGACTAGCGGGAGTAGGCTCCGGGGAGCTGTTTTTT.